This T cell receptor beta chain originates from a study of tumor-infiltrating lymphocytes in primary liver carcinoma. Study-wide points: Tumor top-250-clone fraction significantly exceeded that of blood (p = 0.039). Bulk unsorted samples prevented comparison of CD4+ and CD8+ repertoires.

Extraction also yielded germline DNA, while blood RNA was obtained from unsorted whole blood. Every patient had chronic HBV infection and was treatment-naive. Blood samples of about 4.3 milliliters were drawn preoperatively. The sample holds many counts of this clonotype. Its antigen remains unidentified. V lost 4 bases to trimming and J lost 4 bases; unmatched junction nucleotides: 7. The V gene's germline CDR1 is SQVTM and CDR2 ANQGSEA. The CDR3 consists of 15 residues. A constant-region primer primed TCR beta cDNA synthesis from about 550 ng of total RNA. Three-round nested multiplex PCR performed with slightly modified ARM-PCR produced the TCR beta libraries. The first two PCR rounds, around 10 cycles each, used TRBV1-TRBV30 forward primers and a C-beta reverse primer. TCRdb recomputed calls from the multiplex PCR reads with MiXCR, one row per CDR3 protein. The sample lists 190,000 or so distinct CDR3 sequences, roughly two thirds occurring once.

This sequence originates from a woman aged 60-75 years with primary liver carcinoma and hepatitis B virus infection. The chain combines TRBV29-1 with TRBJ2-1, with 10 bases fitting TRBD2. The sample consisted of peripheral blood. The chain's CDR3 is CSVAALAGAYNEQFF. Here the CDR3 DNA reads TGCAGCGTTGCGGCCCTAGCGGGAGCTTACAATGAGCAGTTCTTC.